One and the same sample provided the 14 T cell receptor beta chains below, sequenced in a study of early T cells in non-severe SARS-CoV-2 infection (dated by TCRdb to the early 2020s). Receptors were amplified or captured by 5' RACE. These reads were obtained on a NextSeq 500. TCRdb reran the public reads through fastp at Q25 and MiXCR, keeping productive beta chains. Each CDR3 protein appears once, grouped with its most common genes and DNA. The sample records around 110,000 distinct CDR3 sequences, 11% of which are singletons. The top ten constitute 6.5% to 8% of the sample. The source material was whole blood. The receptor source for this set is an adult who was a healthcare worker with PCR-confirmed SARS-CoV-2 infection or an uninfected control (not recorded which).

The chain couples TRBV7-7 to TRBJ2-7, with D perhaps assigned TRBD1 or TRBD2 (5 bases each). Germline V CDR1 and CDR2: SSHAT, FNYEAQ (reference sequence). V lost 5 bases to trimming and J lost 7 bases, with 15 bases between them. CDR3 length: 13 residues. This chain's CDR3 is CASSPGPTGEQYF. For the CDR3, the DNA is TGTGCCAGCAGCCCGGGGCCCACGGGGGAGCAGTACTTC.

The V and J genes are TRBV28 and TRBJ2-1, with D tentatively TRBD2 (6 bases). Trimming stripped 0 bases from V and 5 bases from J, with 20 bases between. Germline CDR1 is MDHEN and CDR2 is SYDVKM. The CDR3 is made up of 18 amino acids. CDR3 protein: CASSLWLASTSTHNEQFF. In nucleotides, the CDR3 is TGTGCCAGCAGTTTATGGCTAGCGAGTACCTCAACGCACAATGAGCAGTTCTTC.

The chain is built from TRBV19 and TRBJ1-4; the D is unclear. From germline, CDR1 is LNHDA and CDR2 SQIVND (reference sequence). The CDR3 has 12 amino acids. V lost 8 bases and J 5 bases, leaving 9 bases between the germline ends. CDR3 in DNA: TGTGCCAGTGGATTGGTAAATGAAAAACTGTTTTTT. It specifies CASGLVNEKLFF.

This clonotype was seen a handful of times. The rearrangement joins TRBV12-3 or TRBV12-4 to TRBJ2-1; D is perhaps TRBD1 or TRBD2 (5 bases each). The CDR3 extends over 14 amino acids. V was trimmed by 3 bases and J by 5 bases, leaving 11 bases between them. The CDR3 coding sequence is TGTGCCAGCAGTTTCATTGGGGGAAACAATGAGCAGTTCTTC. Its protein is CASSFIGGNNEQFF.

V usage is TRBV5-4 and J usage is TRBJ2-1; 10 bases match TRBD2. The CDR3 sequence is 15 residues long. Germline CDR1 is SGHNT and CDR2 is YYREEE (reference sequence). V lost 5 bases, J lost 5 bases, and 7 bases stayed unmatched. In DNA form, the CDR3 reads TGTGCCAGCAGTATTAGCGGGAGGCGGGACAATGAGCAGTTCTTC. This encodes CASSISGRRDNEQFF.

This clonotype was seen at least ten times. The J gene is TRBJ2-5, the V gene TRBV18; D is unclear. Trimming cost V 6 bases and J 3 bases, with 11 bases left between them. The CDR3 is made up of 13 amino acids. Germline CDR1 KGHSH, CDR2 LQKENI. In DNA form, the CDR3 reads TGTGCCAGCTCCCCCAAAGGGAAAGAGACCCAGTACTTC. Its translation is CASSPKGKETQYF.

This clonotype appeared a few times. V usage is TRBV6-6 and J usage is TRBJ1-5; TRBD1 is a possible D gene (6 bases). Germline V gene data show CDR1 as MNHNY and CDR2 as SVGAGI (reference sequence). This CDR3 is 15 amino acids long. With 6 bases removed from V and 4 bases from J, the gap between germline ends came to 16 bases. The CDR3 nucleotides are TGTGCCAGCAGGCCCGAGGGGGGATTGAATCAGCCCCAGCATTTT. The encoded protein is CASRPEGGLNQPQHF.

In this sample, this clonotype turned up many times. V and J are TRBV7-9 and TRBJ2-3, with 8 nucleotides matching TRBD2. The CDR3 has 15 residues. Germline loops: CDR1 SEHNR, CDR2 FQNEAQ (reference sequence). After removal of 4 bases from V and 5 bases from J, the junction contained 8 bases not matched to a gene. Here the CDR3 DNA reads TGTGCCAGCAGCTCCGCCGCGGGAGGTAGAGATACGCAGTATTTT. Translation: CASSSAAGGRDTQYF.

The sample holds many counts of this clonotype. The V and J genes are TRBV12-5 and TRBJ2-1, with D perhaps TRBD1 or TRBD2 (5 bases each). This CDR3 has 15 residues. Germline lookup yields CDR1 LGHNT and CDR2 FRNRAP. V gave up 1 base and J gave up 6 bases, with 13 bases separating them. In DNA, the CDR3 is TGTGCTAGTGGTTTGGGTTCGAGGGGTCCCAATGAGCAGTTCTTC. Translating it yields CASGLGSRGPNEQFF. The complete variable domain, with remaining parts taken from reference TRBV12-5 and TRBJ2-1, reads DARVTQTPRHKVTEMGQEVTMRCQPILGHNTVFWYRQTMMQGLELLAYFRNRAPLDDSGMPKDRFSAEMPDATLATLKIQPSEPRDSAVYFCASGLGSRGPNEQFFGPGTRLTVL.

This chain links TRBV18 with TRBJ1-5, with D perhaps matching TRBD1 (5 bases). The V gene lost 3 bases and the J gene lost 7 bases, with 13 bases spanning the gap. The length of the CDR3 is 14 residues. Germline-derived CDR1 and CDR2 are KGHSH and LQKENI. The CDR3 is CASSPQGERQPQHF. CDR3 nucleotides: TGTGCCAGCTCACCTCAAGGGGAACGACAGCCCCAGCATTTT.

This clonotype was seen a few times. The chain couples TRBV6-5 to TRBJ1-1; D gene uncertain. The CDR3 has 15 amino acids. CDR1 is MNHEY and CDR2 is SVGAGI in the germline V gene. Trimming took off 0 bases at V and 0 bases at J, with 8 bases between the two ends. CDR3 protein: CASSYSYKVNTEAFF. The CDR3 nucleotides read TGTGCCAGCAGTTACTCGTATAAGGTGAACACTGAAGCTTTCTTT.

This clonotype was found a few times. V usage is TRBV7-8 and J usage is TRBJ2-7; a weak D match, TRBD2 (6 bases). The V and J ends lost 5 bases and 3 bases respectively, with 17 bases between them. Germline assignment: CDR1 SGHVS and CDR2 FQNEAQ. This CDR3 has 15 amino acids. The CDR3 spells CASSPWGGVNYEQYF. For the CDR3, the DNA is TGTGCCAGCAGCCCCTGGGGAGGCGTTAACTACGAGCAGTACTTC.

CDR3 coding DNA: TGCAGTGCTAGCCCGCCGACTAGCTCCTACAATGAGCAGTTCTTC. Its protein product is CSASPPTSSYNEQFF. J is TRBJ2-1 and V is TRBV20-1, with D possibly being TRBD2 (6 bases). The CDR3 sequence is 15 residues long. With 3 bases removed from V and 0 bases from J, the gap between germline ends came to 12 bases. Germline values: CDR1 DFQATT, CDR2 SNEGSKA (reference sequence).

The chain joins TRBV12-3 or TRBV12-4 to TRBJ2-7, with 13 bases identical to TRBD2. Trimming at V came to 5 bases and at J to 5 bases, leaving 0 bases not matched to a gene. This CDR3 region has 13 residues. CDR3 DNA sequence: TGTGCCAGCAGTGGACTAGCGGGAGACGAGCAGTACTTC. This translates into CASSGLAGDEQYF.